Here is one TCR beta chain with its context. What it binds is not known. Data came from immunoSEQ multiplex PCR; TCRdb stores just in-frame clones and leaves some out. The profile shows around 250,000 clones, 90% of them singletons. The CDR3 extends over 13 amino acids. V lost 11 bases and J 0 bases, leaving 12 bases between the germline ends. Germline V lookup: CDR1 SEHNR, CDR2 FQNEAQ (reference sequence). These data come from a study of cytomegalovirus exposure and HLA in healthy donors. On the study more broadly: The 110 or so validation repertoires used the same platform as the roughly 670 first-cohort repertoires, a later analysis reported. Study-wide points: Investigators reported approximately 170 TCR beta chains as tied to cytomegalovirus. TCR sequences were mostly rare, though some public TCRs occurred in many donors. Reports credit the classifier with highly specific, highly sensitive diagnosis of cytomegalovirus status.

Sequencing input: PBMCs. The receptor's source is a woman under 30 in good health and CMV-seronegative. The chain uses TRBV7-9 and TRBJ2-3, with D tentatively TRBD1 (5 bases). The CDR3 bases are TGTGCCCTACAGGAAGCCAGCACAGATACGCAGTATTTT. Translated, it gives CALQEASTDTQYF.